The rows below give T cell receptor beta chains drawn from one sample of a study of blood T cell repertoires in COVID-19. Only in-frame clones appear in the TCRdb table, and some are missing; sequencing was by immunoSEQ multiplex PCR. There are roughly 200,000 clones in the sample; about 79% occur only once, and roughly 13% lies in the top ten. The sequenced sample consisted of peripheral blood. All receptors come from a human donor in a cohort sampled during active COVID-19. Each CDR3 is given with its conserved first and last residue. A D gene is named only where the DNA matches it firmly. Clone sizes are given selectively: once, few, many, or a class where the clone is expanded.

v_gene,abundance,j_gene,d_gene,CDR3aa,CDR3nt
TRBV2,.,TRBJ2-2,TRBD2,CATVIGAGGDTGELFF,TGTGCCACTGTTATAGGGGCGGGAGGGGACACCGGGGAGCTGTTTTTT
TRBV14,.,TRBJ2-5,TRBD2,CASSPKRLAHDQETQYF,TGTGCCAGCAGCCCCAAGAGACTAGCGCATGACCAAGAGACCCAGTACTTC
TRBV7-6,.,TRBJ2-2,TRBD1,CASSPRQGDTGELFF,TGTGCCAGCAGCCCAAGACAGGGCGACACCGGGGAGCTGTTTTTT
TRBV6-1,.,TRBJ1-5,.,CASSEVGAYQPQHF,TGTGCCAGCAGTGAAGTGGGGGCGTACCAGCCCCAGCATTTT
TRBV2,.,TRBJ1-2,.,CASSDRAGMNSNYGYTF,TGTGCCAGCAGTGATCGGGCAGGGATGAACTCTAACTATGGCTACACCTTC
TRBV6-5,once,TRBJ2-5,.,CASSYSGPWETQYF,TGTGCCAGCAGTTACTCTGGCCCGTGGGAGACCCAGTACTTC
TRBV5-1,.,TRBJ2-7,.,CASSLDGQITEQYF,TGCGCCAGCAGCTTGGACGGACAGATTACCGAGCAGTACTTC
TRBV6-6,.,TRBJ2-1,TRBD2,CASSPRQLAGPSYNEQFF,TGTGCCAGCAGTCCACGTCAACTAGCGGGACCTTCCTACAATGAGCAGTTCTTC
TRBV11-2,.,TRBJ2-5,TRBD1,CASSVGQGARETQYF,TGTGCCAGCAGCGTCGGACAGGGAGCTCGGGAGACCCAGTACTTC
TRBV5-1,.,TRBJ1-2,.,CASSLGQGRDYGYTF,TGCGCCAGCAGCTTGGGACAAGGTCGAGACTATGGCTACACCTTC
TRBV7-2,.,TRBJ1-3,TRBD1,CASNTGGSGNTIYF,TGTGCCAGCAACACAGGGGGCTCTGGAAACACCATATATTTT
TRBV6-6,.,TRBJ1-5,.,CASSVVGDYQPQHF,TGTGCCAGCAGTGTTGTAGGGGATTATCAGCCCCAGCATTTT
TRBV12-3/TRBV12-4,.,TRBJ1-5,TRBD1,CASGSGGGPQHF,TGTGCCAGCGGGTCAGGGGGTGGGCCCCAGCATTTT
TRBV5-1,few,TRBJ1-4,.,CASSLEGYINEKLFF,TGCGCCAGCAGCTTGGAGGGGTATATTAATGAAAAACTGTTTTTT
TRBV3-1/TRBV3-2,.,TRBJ2-2,.,CASSQARQWVDTGELFF,TGTGCCAGCAGCCAAGCAAGACAATGGGTGGACACCGGGGAGCTGTTTTTT
TRBV11-2,.,TRBJ2-5,.,CASVTGGRTRGTQYF,TGTGCCAGCGTGACTGGTGGGAGAACCCGCGGGACCCAGTACTTC
TRBV28,.,TRBJ2-7,TRBD2,CASSFSVAGGPYEQYF,TGTGCCAGCAGTTTTTCGGTAGCGGGAGGGCCATACGAGCAGTACTTC
TRBV28,.,TRBJ2-1,TRBD2,CASSQGLAGPRNEQFF,TGTGCCAGCAGTCAAGGACTAGCGGGACCGAGGAATGAGCAGTTCTTC
TRBV5-6,once,TRBJ1-4,TRBD1,CASSKQGAGNEKLFF,TGTGCCAGCAGCAAGCAGGGGGCGGGTAATGAAAAACTGTTTTTT
TRBV13,.,TRBJ2-7,TRBD2,CASSLGRRELVYEQYF,TGTGCCAGCAGCTTAGGCAGGCGGGAGCTTGTATACGAGCAGTACTTC
TRBV6-5,.,TRBJ2-5,TRBD1,CASSYLGTGSQETQYF,TGTGCCAGCAGTTACCTTGGGACAGGGTCCCAAGAGACCCAGTACTTC
TRBV24-1,.,TRBJ2-1,TRBD2,CATSPSGSSEQFF,TGTGCCACCAGTCCAAGCGGGAGTAGTGAGCAGTTCTTC
TRBV5-1,.,TRBJ2-5,TRBD2,CASSLGTSGTETQYF,TGCGCCAGCAGCTTGGGGACTAGCGGGACTGAGACCCAGTACTTC
TRBV28,.,TRBJ2-3,.,CASSLGGLGTDTQYF,TGTGCCAGCAGTTTAGGGGGCTTAGGCACAGATACGCAGTATTTT
TRBV5-8,.,TRBJ2-7,.,CASSRTRGGQYF,TGTGCCAGCAGCCGAACCCGAGGGGGGCAGTACTTC
TRBV6-5,.,TRBJ2-2,.,CASTPTGPGELFF,TGTGCCAGCACCCCGACAGGTCCCGGGGAGCTGTTTTTT
TRBV12-3/TRBV12-4,.,TRBJ1-5,.,CASGTSSNQPQHF,TGTGCCAGCGGGACAAGTAGCAATCAGCCCCAGCATTTT
TRBV5-1,many,TRBJ2-7,.,CASSLGTGYEQYF,TGCGCCAGCAGCTTGGGCACCGGTTACGAGCAGTACTTC
TRBV5-8,.,TRBJ1-1,.,CASSLGNPGAFF,TGTGCCAGCAGCTTAGGGAATCCGGGGGCTTTCTTT
TRBV6-5,.,TRBJ2-2,TRBD1,CASNRDRANTGELFF,TGTGCCAGCAATCGGGACAGGGCGAACACCGGGGAGCTGTTTTTT